The 27 T cell receptor beta chains below were found in one sample sequenced in a study of blood T cell repertoires in COVID-19 (TCRdb year 2020). Library creation used the immunoSEQ multiplex PCR assay. TCRdb took over this immuneACCESS table, retaining in-frame rearrangements with V and J assigned. Such tables are incomplete; in checked studies, under half of the missing clones stem from an unresolved V gene, and the remainder is unexplained. This sample is represented by about 370,000 clones; 85% to 90% of them were singletons. Together, the top ten hold 0.9% to 1.1% of the sample. The source material was PBMCs or T cells enriched from blood (not recorded which). The receptors shown here come from a man younger than 30 who had recovered from COVID-19.

V gene TRBV7-2 combines with J gene TRBJ1-5; no clear D gene. The V gene's germline CDR1 is SGHTA and CDR2 FQGNSA. Trimming cost V 6 bases and J 0 bases, with 12 bases left between them. The CDR3 sequence is 15 residues long. CDR3: CASSYHTRSNQPQHF. DNA for the CDR3: TGTGCCAGCAGTTACCACACCCGTAGCAATCAGCCCCAGCATTTT.

This chain uses TRBV3-1 (or the pseudogene TRBV3-2) with TRBJ2-7; TRBD1 agrees at 7 bases. Germline V gene data show CDR1 as LGHDT and CDR2 as YNNKEL (reference sequence). This CDR3 contains 14 residues. J gave up 2 bases and V 4 bases, and 5 bases lay outside the gene matches. The CDR3 bases are TGTGCCAGCAGCCCGAGGGACAGTCCCTACGAGCAGTACTTC. Translating gives CASSPRDSPYEQYF.

This clone was observed once. The rearrangement joins TRBV5-1 to TRBJ2-3; 8 bases align to TRBD1. The CDR3 runs 14 residues. V was clipped by 5 bases and J by 4 bases; unmatched bases: 6. Germline CDR1 reads SGHRS; CDR2 reads YFSETQ. As DNA, the CDR3 is TGCGCCAGCAGACTTACAGGGGGAGCAGATACGCAGTATTTT. It specifies CASRLTGGADTQYF.

This CDR3 reads CAISESTGSYGYTF. In DNA form, the CDR3 reads TGTGCCATCAGTGAGTCGACAGGGTCTTATGGCTACACCTTC. The genes are TRBV10-3 and TRBJ1-2; 7 bases fit TRBD1. The germline V gene encodes CDR1 ENHRY and CDR2 SYGVKD. The CDR3 runs to 14 residues. The V gene end was trimmed by 0 bases and the J gene end by 5 bases; junction bases not matched to a gene: 3.

This chain uses TRBV11-2 with TRBJ2-7, with D tentatively TRBD1 (5 bases). The germline gives CDR1 SGHAT, CDR2 FQNNGV. The ends were cut back, 1 base at V and 3 bases at J, with 16 bases in the middle. The CDR3 covers 16 residues. The CDR3 sequence is CASSLVGPGPDYEQYF. CDR3 sequence (DNA): TGTGCCAGCAGCTTAGTAGGGCCAGGGCCCGACTACGAGCAGTACTTC.

V gene TRBV10-1 combines with J gene TRBJ2-7; 10 positions match TRBD2. V lost 5 bases to trimming and J lost 6 bases; unmatched junction nucleotides: 13. This CDR3 comprises 16 residues. Germline CDR1 is WNHNN and CDR2 is SYGVQD (reference sequence). In DNA, the CDR3 is TGCGCCAGCAGTCCGATAATAGCGGGAGGAGAGTTCGAGCAGTACTTC. This codes for CASSPIIAGGEFEQYF.

J is TRBJ2-5 and V is TRBV7-3; TRBD1 aligns across 7 bases. The trim removed 4 bases at V and 1 base at J, leaving 9 bases unmatched. The germline V gene has CDR1 SGHTA and CDR2 FQGTGA. CDR3 length: 16 residues. Here the CDR3 reads CASSSRGQIFQETQYF. CDR3 sequence (DNA): TGTGCCAGCAGCTCAAGGGGACAGATATTCCAAGAGACCCAGTACTTC.

The V gene is TRBV28, the J gene TRBJ1-2; 7 nucleotides agree with TRBD1. The V gene end was trimmed by 5 bases and the J gene end by 5 bases; junction bases not matched to a gene: 11. The germline CDR1 and CDR2 sequences are MDHEN and SYDVKM. This CDR3 comprises 15 residues. The CDR3 region is CASSQGGAIVYGYTF. CDR3 nucleotide sequence: TGTGCCAGCAGTCAAGGGGGCGCGATCGTTTATGGCTACACCTTC.

J is TRBJ2-7 and V is TRBV2; 10 bases align to TRBD2. CDR3 size: 13 residues. Germline assignment: CDR1 SNHLY and CDR2 FYNNEI. With 9 bases clipped from V and 2 bases from J, the junction kept 4 bases outside the gene matches. DNA of the CDR3: TGTGCCAGAGGACTAGCGGACCCCTACGAGCAGTACTTC. Translating it yields CARGLADPYEQYF.

The chain combines TRBV5-1 with TRBJ2-1, with a tentative D call TRBD2 (5 bases). Germline CDR1 reads SGHRS; CDR2 reads YFSETQ. The CDR3 is 15 amino acids. V lost 4 bases to trimming and J lost 5 bases, with 16 bases between them. This chain's CDR3 is CASSPRWTAHNEQFF. In DNA form, the CDR3 reads TGCGCCAGCAGCCCCCGGTGGACTGCTCACAATGAGCAGTTCTTC.

This chain links TRBV2 with TRBJ2-5, with TRBD1 matching over 9 bases. Germline CDR1 is SNHLY and CDR2 is FYNNEI. The length of the CDR3 is 14 residues. Losses at the gene ends were 6 bases for V and 1 base for J; bases not matched to a gene: 3. The CDR3 bases are TGTGCCAGCAGGGCGACAGGGGGCCAAGAGACCCAGTACTTC. It codes for CASRATGGQETQYF.

This sequence joins TRBV5-8 and TRBJ2-3; the match to TRBD1 covers 7 bases. V trimming: 4 bases; J trimming: 0 bases; junction bases outside the gene matches: 2. The germline CDR1 and CDR2 sequences are SGHTS and YDEGEE. The CDR3 runs 14 residues. CDR3 sequence: CASSPGQSTDTQYF. Here the CDR3 DNA reads TGTGCCAGCAGCCCGGGACAGAGCACAGATACGCAGTATTTT.

The J gene is TRBJ1-5, the V gene TRBV28; D not certain. Trimming removed 5 bases at V and 5 bases at J, with 7 bases between. Germline-derived CDR1 and CDR2 are MDHEN and SYDVKM. CDR3 length: 12 residues. The CDR3 loop is CASSPTYQPQHF. Here the CDR3 DNA reads TGTGCCAGCAGTCCGACTTATCAGCCCCAGCATTTT.

J is TRBJ1-3 and V is TRBV10-3, with 8 positions matching TRBD1. V shed 10 bases, J shed 4 bases, and the junction held 9 bases outside the gene matches. Germline CDR1 and CDR2: ENHRY and SYGVKD. The CDR3 extends over 14 amino acids. CDR3 region: CATERRDRGNTIYF. The CDR3 DNA reads TGTGCCACCGAAAGGAGGGACAGGGGAAACACCATATATTTT.

V gene TRBV7-9 combines with J gene TRBJ2-7, with 11 bases matching TRBD1. Germline CDR1 is SEHNR and CDR2 is FQNEAQ (reference sequence). V lost 5 bases and J lost 1; bases outside the gene matches: 10. The CDR3 contains 17 residues. The CDR3: CASSPIVRDRGSYEQYF. CDR3 coding DNA: TGTGCCAGCAGCCCCATCGTCCGGGACAGGGGGTCCTACGAGCAGTACTTC.

CDR3 DNA: TGTGCCAGCAGACGAGACAGTACTGATACGCAGTATTTT. Translation gives CASRRDSTDTQYF. This sequence joins TRBV5-4 and TRBJ2-3; TRBD1 is a possible D gene (5 bases). Germline V lookup: CDR1 SGHNT, CDR2 YYREEE (reference sequence). CDR3 length equals 13 residues. Trimming cost V 5 bases and J 6 bases, with 13 bases left between them.

The rearrangement links TRBV5-1 to TRBJ2-3; the D gene is possibly TRBD1 (7 bases). V lost 0 bases and J lost 6, with 14 bases in between. The germline CDR1 and CDR2 sequences are SGHRS and YFSETQ. The CDR3 totals 15 residues. The CDR3 sequence is CASSLGQGGGDTQYF. CDR3 nucleotides: TGCGCCAGCAGCTTGGGACAGGGCGGAGGGGATACGCAGTATTTT.

This chain connects TRBV27 to TRBJ1-5, with 7 bases fitting TRBD1. Germline CDR1 MNHEY, CDR2 SMNVEV (reference sequence). The CDR3 covers 18 residues. V gave up 5 bases and J gave up 2 bases; unmatched junction bases: 15. This CDR3 is CASSREADRSNRNQPQHF. CDR3 bases: TGTGCCAGCAGTCGAGAGGCGGACAGGTCGAATCGCAATCAGCCCCAGCATTTT.

A remark on this clone: Other nucleotide sequences from this sample produce the same CDR3. The chain uses TRBV12-3 or TRBV12-4 and TRBJ1-5; 8 bases are a match to TRBD1. There are 13 residues in the CDR3. With V trimmed by 4 bases and J by 7 bases, 3 bases remained unmatched. The CDR3 DNA sequence: TGTGCCAGCAGTTCAGGGGGCGGCCAGCCCCAGCATTTT. Protein: CASSSGGGQPQHF.

This chain connects TRBV4-2 to TRBJ1-5; no definite D call. The CDR3 runs 15 residues. Germline assignment: CDR1 LGHNA and CDR2 YNFKEQ. Trimming stripped 4 bases from V and 3 bases from J, with 13 bases between. CDR3 sequence reads: CASSLRHHNNQPQHF. The CDR3 DNA reads as TGTGCCAGCAGCCTACGACACCATAACAATCAGCCCCAGCATTTT.

This clone appeared a single time. J is TRBJ2-7 and V is TRBV7-9; TRBD1 matches 7 bases. J gave up 6 bases and V 3 bases, and 2 bases lay outside the gene matches. Looked up from germline, CDR1 is SEHNR and CDR2 is FQNEAQ (reference sequence). This CDR3 comprises 12 residues. The CDR3 is CASSLTGREQYF. The CDR3, as DNA: TGTGCCAGCAGCTTGACAGGGCGCGAGCAGTACTTC. Drawing the rest from reference TRBV7-9 and TRBJ2-7, the complete variable domain is DTGVSQNPRHKITKRGQNVTFRCDPISEHNRLYWYRQTLGQGPEFLTYFQNEAQLEKSRLLSDRFSAERPKGSFSTLEIQRTEQGDSAMYLCASSLTGREQYFGPGTRLTVT.

The chain employs TRBV5-5 and TRBJ2-7; a weak D match, TRBD2 (5 bases). Trimming left V 1 base short and J 7 bases short, with 12 bases between. CDR1 SGHKS and CDR2 YYEKEE come from the germline V gene (reference sequence). The CDR3 is made up of 13 amino acids. Here the CDR3 reads CASSLITGMEQYF. The CDR3 coding sequence is TGTGCCAGCAGCTTGATTACGGGGATGGAGCAGTACTTC. Combining the CDR3 with reference TRBV5-5 and TRBJ2-7 gives the whole variable domain DAGVTQSPTHLIKTRGQQVTLRCSPISGHKSVSWYQQVLGQGPQFIFQYYEKEERGRGNFPDRFSARQFPNYSSELNVNALLLGDSALYLCASSLITGMEQYFGPGTRLTVT.

The table lists this clone with a count of one. This rearrangement joins TRBV28 to TRBJ1-2; a weak D match, TRBD1 (6 bases). Looked up from germline, CDR1 is MDHEN and CDR2 is SYDVKM. With 5 bases removed from V and 7 bases from J, the gap between germline ends came to 17 bases. The CDR3 runs to 14 residues. CDR3 in DNA: TGTGCCAGCAGTCCCCGGGCAGGGGTGAGTGGCTACACCTTC. Its protein is CASSPRAGVSGYTF.

This clone was counted once. This rearrangement joins TRBV9 to TRBJ2-1, with D uncertain. This CDR3 has 13 amino acids. Trimming stripped 0 bases from V and 10 bases from J, with 11 bases between. Germline loops: CDR1 SGDLS, CDR2 YYNGEE. In DNA, the CDR3 is TGTGCCAGCAGCGTAGACCCCTCGGAGGAGCAGTTCTTC. Protein product: CASSVDPSEEQFF.

This chain connects TRBV4-2 to TRBJ1-2; possible D gene TRBD1, 6 bases. CDR1 and CDR2 (germline): LGHNA, YNFKEQ. The V end lost 0 bases, the J end lost 7 bases, and 15 bases lay between the germline ends. CDR3 length: 15 amino acids. The CDR3 DNA is TGTGCCAGCAGCCAAGATACAAGCCCCAGGGGTGGCTACACCTTC. This sequence encodes CASSQDTSPRGGYTF.

This chain links TRBV7-9 with TRBJ2-7; possibly TRBD1 for D (6 bases). Germline V gives CDR1 SEHNR, CDR2 FQNEAQ (reference sequence). The CDR3 totals 13 residues. Trimming removed 6 bases at V and 2 bases at J, with 11 bases between. DNA of the CDR3: TGTGCCAGCAGTATACAGGGAACCTACGAGCAGTACTTC. Translated, it gives CASSIQGTYEQYF.

The chain is built from TRBV11-3 and TRBJ2-7, with 7 bases matching TRBD2. The CDR3 extends over 13 amino acids. From germline, CDR1 is SGHNT and CDR2 YENEEA. Losses at the gene ends were 2 bases for V and 6 bases for J; bases not matched to a gene: 4. The CDR3 loop is CASSLSGGREQYF. The CDR3 DNA is TGTGCCAGCAGCTTATCGGGAGGACGCGAGCAGTACTTC. The full variable domain, its missing parts supplied by reference TRBV11-3 and TRBJ2-7, is EAGVVQSPRYKIIEKKQPVAFWCNPISGHNTLYWYLQNLGQGPELLIRYENEEAVDDSQLPKDRFSAERLKGVDSTLKIQPAELGDSAVYLCASSLSGGREQYFGPGTRLTVT.